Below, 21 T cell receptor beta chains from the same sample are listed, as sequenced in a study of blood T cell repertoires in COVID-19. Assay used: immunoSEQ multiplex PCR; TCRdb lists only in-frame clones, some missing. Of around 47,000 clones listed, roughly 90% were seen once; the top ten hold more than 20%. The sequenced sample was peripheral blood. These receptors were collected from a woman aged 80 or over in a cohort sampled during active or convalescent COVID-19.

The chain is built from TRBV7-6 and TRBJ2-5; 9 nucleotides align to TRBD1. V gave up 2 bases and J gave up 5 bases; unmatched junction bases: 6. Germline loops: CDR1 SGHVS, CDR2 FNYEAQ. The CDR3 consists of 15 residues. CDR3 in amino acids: CASSLQQGARETQYF. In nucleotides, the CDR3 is TGTGCCAGCAGCTTACAACAGGGGGCCCGGGAGACCCAGTACTTC.

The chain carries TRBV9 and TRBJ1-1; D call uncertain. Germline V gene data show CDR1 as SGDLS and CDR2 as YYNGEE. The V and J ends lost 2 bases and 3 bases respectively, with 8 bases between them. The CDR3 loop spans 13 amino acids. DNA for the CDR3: TGTGCCAGCAGCGTCGGGTCCGACACTGAAGCTTTCTTT. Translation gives CASSVGSDTEAFF.

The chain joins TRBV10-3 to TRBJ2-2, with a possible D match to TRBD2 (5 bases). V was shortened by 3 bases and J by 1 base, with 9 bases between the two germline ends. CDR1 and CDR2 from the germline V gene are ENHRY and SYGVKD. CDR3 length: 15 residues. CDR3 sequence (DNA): TGTGCCATCAGTGACGGGGTTGTGAACACCGGGGAGCTGTTTTTT. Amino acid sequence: CAISDGVVNTGELFF.

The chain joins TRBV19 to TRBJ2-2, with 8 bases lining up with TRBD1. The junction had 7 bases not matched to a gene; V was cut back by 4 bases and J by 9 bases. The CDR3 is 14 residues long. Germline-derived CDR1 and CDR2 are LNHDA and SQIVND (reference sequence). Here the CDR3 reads CASSTQGAARELFF. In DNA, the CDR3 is TGTGCCAGTAGTACCCAGGGGGCGGCTCGGGAGCTGTTTTTT.

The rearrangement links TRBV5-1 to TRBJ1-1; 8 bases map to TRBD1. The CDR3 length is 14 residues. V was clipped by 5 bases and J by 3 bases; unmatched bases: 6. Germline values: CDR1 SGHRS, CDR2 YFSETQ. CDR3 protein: CASRTTTGDTEAFF. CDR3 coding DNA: TGCGCCAGCAGGACGACGACAGGGGACACTGAAGCTTTCTTT.

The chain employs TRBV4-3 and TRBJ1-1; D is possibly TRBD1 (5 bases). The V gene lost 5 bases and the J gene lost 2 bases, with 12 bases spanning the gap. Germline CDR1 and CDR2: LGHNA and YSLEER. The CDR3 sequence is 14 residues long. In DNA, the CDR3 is TGCGCCAGCAGCTCACTGGGGGGAAACACTGAAGCTTTCTTT. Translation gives CASSSLGGNTEAFF.

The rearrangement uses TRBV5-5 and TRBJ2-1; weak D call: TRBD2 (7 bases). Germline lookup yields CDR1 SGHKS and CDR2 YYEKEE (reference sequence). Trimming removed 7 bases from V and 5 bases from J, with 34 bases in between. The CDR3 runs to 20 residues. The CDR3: CASLSLPRPPGGVLHNEQFF. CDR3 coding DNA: TGTGCCAGCCTGAGCCTCCCCCGACCGCCGGGGGGCGTGCTTCACAATGAGCAGTTCTTC.

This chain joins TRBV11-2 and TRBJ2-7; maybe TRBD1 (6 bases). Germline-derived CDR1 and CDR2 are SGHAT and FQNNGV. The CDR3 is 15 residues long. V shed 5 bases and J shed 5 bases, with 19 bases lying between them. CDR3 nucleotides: TGTGCCAGCAGCCCCCGCCCCTGGGGGCTCCACGAGCAGTACTTC. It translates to CASSPRPWGLHEQYF.

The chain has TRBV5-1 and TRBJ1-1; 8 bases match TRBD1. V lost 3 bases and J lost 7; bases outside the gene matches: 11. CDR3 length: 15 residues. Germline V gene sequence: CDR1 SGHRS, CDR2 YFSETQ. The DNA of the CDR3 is TGCGCCAGCAGCTATACCGCAGGGGGCGGCGGTGAAGCTTTCTTT. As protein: CASSYTAGGGGEAFF.

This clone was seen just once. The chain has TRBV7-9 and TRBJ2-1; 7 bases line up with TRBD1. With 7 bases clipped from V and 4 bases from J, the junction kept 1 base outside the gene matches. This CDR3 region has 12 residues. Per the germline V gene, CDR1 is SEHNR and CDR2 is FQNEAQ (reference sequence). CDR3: CASTQGYNEQFF. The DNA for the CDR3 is TGTGCCAGCACACAGGGGTACAATGAGCAGTTCTTC.

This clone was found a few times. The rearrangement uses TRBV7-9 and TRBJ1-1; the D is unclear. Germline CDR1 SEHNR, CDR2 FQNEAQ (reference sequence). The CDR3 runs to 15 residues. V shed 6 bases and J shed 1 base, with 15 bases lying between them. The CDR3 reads CASRQLQARNTEAFF. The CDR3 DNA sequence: TGTGCCAGCAGGCAACTCCAGGCAAGGAACACTGAAGCTTTCTTT.

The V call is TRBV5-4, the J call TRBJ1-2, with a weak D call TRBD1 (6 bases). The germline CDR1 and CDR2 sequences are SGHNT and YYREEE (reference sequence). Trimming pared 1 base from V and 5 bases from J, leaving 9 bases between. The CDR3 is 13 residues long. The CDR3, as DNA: TGTGCCAGCAGCTTGACCCAGGGGTATGGCTACACCTTC. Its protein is CASSLTQGYGYTF. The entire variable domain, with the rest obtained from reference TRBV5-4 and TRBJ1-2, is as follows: ETGVTQSPTHLIKTRGQQVTLRCSSQSGHNTVSWYQQALGQGPQFIFQYYREEENGRGNFPPRFSGLQFPNYSSELNVNALELDDSALYLCASSLTQGYGYTFGSGTRLTVV.

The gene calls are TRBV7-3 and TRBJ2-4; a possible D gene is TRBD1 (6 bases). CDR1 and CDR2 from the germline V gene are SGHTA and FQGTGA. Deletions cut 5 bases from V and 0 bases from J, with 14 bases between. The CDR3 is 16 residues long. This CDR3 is CASSATGSIAKNIQYF. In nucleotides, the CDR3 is TGTGCCAGCAGCGCCACAGGGAGCATAGCCAAAAACATTCAGTACTTC. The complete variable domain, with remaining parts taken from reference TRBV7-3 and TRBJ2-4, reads GAGVSQTPSNKVTEKGKYVELRCDPISGHTALYWYRQSLGQGPEFLIYFQGTGAADDSGLPNDRFFAVRPEGSVSTLKIQRTERGDSAVYLCASSATGSIAKNIQYFGAGTRLSVL.

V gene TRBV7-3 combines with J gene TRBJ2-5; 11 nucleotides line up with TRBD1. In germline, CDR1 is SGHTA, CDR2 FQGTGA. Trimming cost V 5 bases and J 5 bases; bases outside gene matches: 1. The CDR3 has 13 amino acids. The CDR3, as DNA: TGTGCCAGCAGCAGGACAGGGGGCGAGACCCAGTACTTC. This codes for CASSRTGGETQYF.

The CDR3 DNA reads as TGTGCCACCAGCAGGCGGGGTTCAGGGGGCGCGTCTCGGTATGAAAAACTGTTTTTT. This translates into CATSRRGSGGASRYEKLFF. The chain is built from TRBV15 and TRBJ1-4; the match to TRBD1 covers 8 bases. This CDR3 has 19 amino acids. Germline CDR1 is LNHNV and CDR2 is YYDKDF (reference sequence). Trimming cost V 3 bases and J 6 bases; bases outside gene matches: 18.

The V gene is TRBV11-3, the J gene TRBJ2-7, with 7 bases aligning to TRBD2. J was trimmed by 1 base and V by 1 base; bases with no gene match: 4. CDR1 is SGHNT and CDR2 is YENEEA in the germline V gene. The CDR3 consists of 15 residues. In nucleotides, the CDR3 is TGTGCCAGCAGCTTAGGTAGCGGGTCTTCCTACGAGCAGTACTTC. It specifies CASSLGSGSSYEQYF. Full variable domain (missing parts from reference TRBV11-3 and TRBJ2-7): EAGVVQSPRYKIIEKKQPVAFWCNPISGHNTLYWYLQNLGQGPELLIRYENEEAVDDSQLPKDRFSAERLKGVDSTLKIQPAELGDSAVYLCASSLGSGSSYEQYFGPGTRLTVT.

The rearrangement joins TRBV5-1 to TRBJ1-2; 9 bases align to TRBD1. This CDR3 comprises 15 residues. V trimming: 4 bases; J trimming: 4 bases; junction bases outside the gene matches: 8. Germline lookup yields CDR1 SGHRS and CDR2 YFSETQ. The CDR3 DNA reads TGCGCCAGCAGCGCAGGGACAGGGTTCATCTATGGCTACACCTTC. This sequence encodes CASSAGTGFIYGYTF.

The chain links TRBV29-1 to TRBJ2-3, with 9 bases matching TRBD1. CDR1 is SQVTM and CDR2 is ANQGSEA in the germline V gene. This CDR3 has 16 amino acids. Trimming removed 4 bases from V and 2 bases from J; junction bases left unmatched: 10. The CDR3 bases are TGCAGCGTTGGTGTGCGGGACAGGGAATACACAGATACGCAGTATTTT. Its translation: CSVGVRDREYTDTQYF.

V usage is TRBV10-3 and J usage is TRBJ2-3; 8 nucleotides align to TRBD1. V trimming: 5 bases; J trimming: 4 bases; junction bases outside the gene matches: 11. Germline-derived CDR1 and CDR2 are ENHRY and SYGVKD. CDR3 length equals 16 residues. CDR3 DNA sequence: TGTGCCATCAGTTCTGGACAGGGCGGAAGATCAGATACGCAGTATTTT. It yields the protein CAISSGQGGRSDTQYF.

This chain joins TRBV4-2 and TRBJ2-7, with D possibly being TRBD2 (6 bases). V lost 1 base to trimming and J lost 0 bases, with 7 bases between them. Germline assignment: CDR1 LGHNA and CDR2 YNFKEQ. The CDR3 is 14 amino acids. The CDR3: CASSQVGGSYEQYF. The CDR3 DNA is TGTGCCAGCAGCCAAGTGGGGGGCTCCTACGAGCAGTACTTC.

In DNA, the CDR3 is TGTGCCAGCAGCTTTAGCGCCTATGGCTACACCTTC. It translates to CASSFSAYGYTF. The chain joins TRBV5-5 to TRBJ1-2; D remains unclear. The CDR3 has 12 residues. Trimming shortened V by 2 bases and J by 4 bases, and 6 bases separated the two germline ends. Germline loops: CDR1 SGHKS, CDR2 YYEKEE (reference sequence).